The 8 T cell receptor beta chains below all came from one sample that was sequenced in a study of Graves' ophthalmopathy and Graves' hyperthyroidism. TCR beta CDR3 regions were amplified from RNA transcripts. First-round RT-PCR used HTBI primers; second-round multiplex PCR followed. TCRdb independently ran MiXCR on the multiplex PCR reads; one entry per CDR3 protein. Found here are around 1,200,000 distinct CDR3 sequences, 35% to 45% of them singletons; the top ten hold 11%. The material sequenced was peripheral blood or thyroid tissue (not recorded which). These receptors all stem from an adult man with Graves' hyperthyroidism.

This clonotype occurred a few times. The germline gene is not matched at one end of the junction; a read error may be the cause. This rearrangement joins TRBV12-3 or TRBV12-4 to TRBJ1-5; no clear D gene. The CDR3 has 15 amino acids. CDR3: CASSLAGNSIQPQHF. The DNA for the CDR3 is TGTGCCAGCAGTTTGGCGGGAAATAGCATTCAGCCCCAGCATTTT.

Concerning this clonotype: This may stem from a read error, because a much larger clone lies one nucleotide away. The chain uses TRBV7-9 and TRBJ1-1; TRBD1 matches at 12 bases. The CDR3 spans 16 residues. Germline V gene sequence: CDR1 SEHNR, CDR2 FQNEAQ (reference sequence). The chain's CDR3 is CASSKPGTGGNTEPFF. DNA of the CDR3: TGTGCCAGCAGCAAACCTGGGACAGGGGGCAACACTGAACCTTTCTTT.

The rearrangement joins TRBV15 to TRBJ1-6; unclear D gene. The CDR3 is 16 residues long. V lost 5 bases and J lost 12, with 23 bases in between. Germline-derived CDR1 and CDR2 are LNHNV and YYDKDF (reference sequence). As DNA, the CDR3 is TGTGCCACCAGCCCGGGGAGGGAGGCCTTATACGAACCCCTCCACTTT. Translated: CATSPGREALYEPLHF.

Many counts were recorded for this clonotype. J is TRBJ2-5 and V is TRBV6-5, with no clear D. Trimming took 0 bases from V and 2 from J, leaving 7 bases between them. CDR1 is MNHEY and CDR2 is SVGAGI in the germline V gene. The CDR3 contains 14 residues. This chain's CDR3 is CASSYSRVQETQYF. DNA of the CDR3: TGTGCCAGCAGTTACTCTAGGGTACAAGAGACCCAGTACTTC.

The chain is built from TRBV29-1 and TRBJ2-7, with D possibly TRBD2 on 7 matching bases. From germline, CDR1 is SQVTM and CDR2 ANQGSEA. Trimming removed 4 bases at V and 3 bases at J, with 22 bases between. The CDR3 is made up of 16 amino acids. CDR3 in amino acids: CSVAEGGGRGFYEQYF. CDR3 sequence (DNA): TGCAGCGTTGCTGAGGGAGGGGGGCGGGGATTCTACGAGCAGTACTTC.

The chain uses TRBV12-3 or TRBV12-4 and TRBJ1-2; possible D gene TRBD1, 6 bases. Trimming removed 7 bases at V and 13 bases at J, with 16 bases between. The CDR3 spans 11 residues. CDR3: CASTDGGLVTF. The CDR3 DNA is TGTGCCAGCACCGACGGGGGGCTAGTCACCTTC.

This clonotype was seen a handful of times. The genes are TRBV20-1 and TRBJ2-7; D uncertain. The germline gives CDR1 DFQATT, CDR2 SNEGSKA (reference sequence). The CDR3 has 15 residues. Trimming removed 3 bases at V and 4 bases at J, with 19 bases between. This CDR3 is CSASQSGSPLYEQYF. CDR3 nucleotide sequence: TGCAGTGCTAGTCAGTCGGGCAGCCCTCTTTACGAGCAGTACTTC.

The chain employs TRBV29-1 and TRBJ1-1; D ambiguous. Trimming removed 6 bases at V and 10 bases at J, with 24 bases between. The CDR3 runs to 14 residues. CDR1 and CDR2 from the germline V gene are SQVTM and ANQGSEA. CDR3 in DNA: TGCAGCGTAAAAGGACTAGCGGGAACGGCGGCAGCTTTCTTT. Translated: CSVKGLAGTAAAFF.